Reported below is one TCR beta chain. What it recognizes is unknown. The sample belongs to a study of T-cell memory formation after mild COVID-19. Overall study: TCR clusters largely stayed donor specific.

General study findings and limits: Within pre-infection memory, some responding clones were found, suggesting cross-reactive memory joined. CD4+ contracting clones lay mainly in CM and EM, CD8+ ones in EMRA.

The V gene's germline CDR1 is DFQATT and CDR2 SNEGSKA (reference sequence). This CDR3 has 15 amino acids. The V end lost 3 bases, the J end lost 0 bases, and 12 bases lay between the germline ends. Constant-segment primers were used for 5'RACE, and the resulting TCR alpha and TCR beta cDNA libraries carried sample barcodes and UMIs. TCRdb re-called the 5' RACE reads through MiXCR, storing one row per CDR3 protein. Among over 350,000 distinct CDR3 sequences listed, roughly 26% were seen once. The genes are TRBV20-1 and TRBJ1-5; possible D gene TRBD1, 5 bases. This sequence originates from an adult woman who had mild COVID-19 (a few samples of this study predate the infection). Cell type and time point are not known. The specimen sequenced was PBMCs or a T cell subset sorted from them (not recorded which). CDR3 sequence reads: CSASPGGNSNQPQHF. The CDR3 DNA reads TGCAGTGCTAGCCCGGGGGGGAATAGCAATCAGCCCCAGCATTTT.